This T cell receptor (beta chain) comes out of a study of neoadjuvant nivolumab and ipilimumab in lung cancer. Libraries were prepared by immunoSEQ multiplex PCR; TCRdb keeps only in-frame clonotypes and omits some of them. The table lists 40,000 to 55,000 clones, approximately 90% of them singletons. Here the sequenced sample was blood, taken before neoadjuvant nivolumab, alone or with ipilimumab. The receptor comes from an adult with non-small cell lung cancer. Some clones in this sample may be carry-over from other donors' samples.

CDR3 sequence (DNA): TGTGCCAGCAGCGAACTTAGCGGGAGGGCCGCGGATACGCAGTATTTT. Protein sequence: CASSELSGRAADTQYF. V gene TRBV7-3 combines with J gene TRBJ2-3; 11 bases align to TRBD2. The CDR3 is made up of 16 amino acids. The V gene end was trimmed by 5 bases and the J gene end by 6 bases; junction bases not matched to a gene: 10. The germline gives CDR1 SGHTA, CDR2 FQGTGA.